This T cell receptor (beta chain) was identified in a study of post-analysis software for immune sequencing data. Study information: Recorded subtypes: relapsing-remitting, secondary progressive, progressive-relapsing; some patients unannotated. Points from the study as a whole: Comparison of patients with controls showed roughly five TRBV segments more frequent in patients, TRBV5-6, TRBV5-1 and TRBV20-1 among them. People with multiple sclerosis had a significantly lower normalized Chao1 diversity than controls did.

The germline CDR1 and CDR2 sequences are MDHEN and SYDVKM. V gave up 3 bases and J gave up 5 bases; unmatched junction bases: 17. There are 19 residues in the CDR3. Every TCR beta cDNA library bore unique molecular identifiers. Each CDR3 protein is one row after TCRdb ran MiXCR on the PCR reads. The table has 250,000 to 300,000 distinct CDR3 sequences, 35% to 40% seen once; the top ten hold around 4.8%. This clonotype was detected many times. As yet, its antigen is unknown. Sequencing was performed on blood. The rearrangement links TRBV28 to TRBJ2-1, with 9 bases lining up with TRBD1. This receptor was taken from a girl aged 10 to 17 with multiple sclerosis. The CDR3 bases are TGTGCCAGCAGTTTTCCTCCGGACAGGGGTAGGAAGACAGACAATGAGCAGTTCTTC. It translates to CASSFPPDRGRKTDNEQFF.